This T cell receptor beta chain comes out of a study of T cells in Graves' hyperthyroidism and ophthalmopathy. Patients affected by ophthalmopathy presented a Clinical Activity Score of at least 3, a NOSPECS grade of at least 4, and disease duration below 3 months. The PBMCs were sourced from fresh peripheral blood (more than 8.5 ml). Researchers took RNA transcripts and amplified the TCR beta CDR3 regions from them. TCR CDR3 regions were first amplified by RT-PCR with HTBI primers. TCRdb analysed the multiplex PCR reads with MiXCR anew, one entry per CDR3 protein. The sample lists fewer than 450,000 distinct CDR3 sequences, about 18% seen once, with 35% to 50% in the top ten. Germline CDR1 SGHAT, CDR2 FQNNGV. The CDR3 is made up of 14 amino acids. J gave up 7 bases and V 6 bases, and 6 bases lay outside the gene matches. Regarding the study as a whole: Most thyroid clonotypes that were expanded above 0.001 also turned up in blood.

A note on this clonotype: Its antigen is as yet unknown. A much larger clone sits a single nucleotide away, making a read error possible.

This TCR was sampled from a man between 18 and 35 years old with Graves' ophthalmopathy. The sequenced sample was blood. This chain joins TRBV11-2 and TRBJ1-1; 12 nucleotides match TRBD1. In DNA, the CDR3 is TGTGCCAGCAGTACCGGGGACAGGGGGCTTGAAGCTTTCTTT. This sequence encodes CASSTGDRGLEAFF.